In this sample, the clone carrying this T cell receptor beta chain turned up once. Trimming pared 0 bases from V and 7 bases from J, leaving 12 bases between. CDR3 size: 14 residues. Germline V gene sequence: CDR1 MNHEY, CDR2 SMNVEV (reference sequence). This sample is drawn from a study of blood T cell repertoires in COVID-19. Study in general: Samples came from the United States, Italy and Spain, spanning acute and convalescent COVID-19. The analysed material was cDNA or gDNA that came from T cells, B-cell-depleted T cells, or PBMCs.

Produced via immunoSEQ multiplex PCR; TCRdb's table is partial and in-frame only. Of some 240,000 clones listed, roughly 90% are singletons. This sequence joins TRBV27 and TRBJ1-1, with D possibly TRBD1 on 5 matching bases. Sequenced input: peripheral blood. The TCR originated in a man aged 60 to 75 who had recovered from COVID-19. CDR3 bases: TGTGCCAGCAGTTTATCGGTTGGGAGGGGTGAAGCTTTCTTT. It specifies CASSLSVGRGEAFF.